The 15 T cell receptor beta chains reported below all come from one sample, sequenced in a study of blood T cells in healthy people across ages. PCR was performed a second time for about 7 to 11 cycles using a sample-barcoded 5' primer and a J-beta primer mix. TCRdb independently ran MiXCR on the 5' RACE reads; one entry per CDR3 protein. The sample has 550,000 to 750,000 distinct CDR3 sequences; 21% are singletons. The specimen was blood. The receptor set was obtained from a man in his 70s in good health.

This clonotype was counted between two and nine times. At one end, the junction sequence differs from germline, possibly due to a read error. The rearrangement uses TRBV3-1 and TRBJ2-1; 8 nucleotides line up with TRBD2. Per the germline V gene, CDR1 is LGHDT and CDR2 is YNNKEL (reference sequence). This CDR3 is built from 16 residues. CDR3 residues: CACSQLTSVHQDEQFF. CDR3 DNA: TGTGCCTGCAGCCAATTGACTAGCGTTCATCAGGATGAGCAGTTCTTC.

The DNA of the CDR3 is TGTGCCAGCAGTTACTCGAATCTGGAGTCCCAGTACTTC. Translation gives CASSYSNLESQYF. The chain couples TRBV6-5 to TRBJ2-5; D not resolved. The CDR3 consists of 13 residues. Germline loops: CDR1 MNHEY, CDR2 SVGAGI. Trimming cost V 0 bases and J 9 bases, with 11 bases left between them.

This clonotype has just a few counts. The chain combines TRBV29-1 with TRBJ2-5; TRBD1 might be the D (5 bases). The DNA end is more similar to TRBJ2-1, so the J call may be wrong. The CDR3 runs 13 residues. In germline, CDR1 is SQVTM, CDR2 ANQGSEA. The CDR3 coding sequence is TGCAGCGTTGAAGGCCAGGGCCACAATGAGCAGTTCTTC. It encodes CSVEGQGHNEQFF.

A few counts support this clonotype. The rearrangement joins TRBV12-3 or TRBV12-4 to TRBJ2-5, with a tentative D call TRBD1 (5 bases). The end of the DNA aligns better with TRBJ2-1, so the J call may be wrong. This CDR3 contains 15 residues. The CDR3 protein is CASSPQGVSFHEQFF. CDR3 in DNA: TGTGCCAGCAGTCCGCAAGGGGTCTCGTTCCATGAGCAGTTCTTC.

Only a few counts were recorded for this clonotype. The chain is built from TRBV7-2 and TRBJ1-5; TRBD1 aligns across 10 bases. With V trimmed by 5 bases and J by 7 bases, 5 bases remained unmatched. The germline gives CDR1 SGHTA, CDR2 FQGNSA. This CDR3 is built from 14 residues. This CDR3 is CASSRDRGQQPQHF. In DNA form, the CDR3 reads TGTGCCAGCAGCCGAGACAGGGGGCAACAGCCCCAGCATTTT.

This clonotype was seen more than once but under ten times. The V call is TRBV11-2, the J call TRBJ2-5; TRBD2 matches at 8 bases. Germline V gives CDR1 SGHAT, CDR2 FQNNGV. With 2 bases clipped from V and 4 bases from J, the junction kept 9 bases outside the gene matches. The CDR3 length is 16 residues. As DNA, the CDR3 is TGTGCCAGCAGCTTAAACGGACTAGCAGCCGCAGAGACCCAGTACTTC. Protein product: CASSLNGLAAAETQYF.

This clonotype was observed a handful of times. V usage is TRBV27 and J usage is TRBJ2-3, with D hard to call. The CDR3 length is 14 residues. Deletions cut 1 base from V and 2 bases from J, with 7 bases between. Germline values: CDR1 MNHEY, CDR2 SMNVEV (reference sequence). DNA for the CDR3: TGTGCCAGCAGTTTATATCCCATCACAGATACGCAGTATTTT. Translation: CASSLYPITDTQYF.

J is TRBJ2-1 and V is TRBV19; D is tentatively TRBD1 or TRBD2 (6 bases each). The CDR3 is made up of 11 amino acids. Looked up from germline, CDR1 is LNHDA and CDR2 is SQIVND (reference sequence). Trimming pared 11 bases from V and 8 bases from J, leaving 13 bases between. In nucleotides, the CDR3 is TGTGCCTCTCGGAGGGGGGATGAGCAGTTCTTC. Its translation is CASRRGDEQFF.

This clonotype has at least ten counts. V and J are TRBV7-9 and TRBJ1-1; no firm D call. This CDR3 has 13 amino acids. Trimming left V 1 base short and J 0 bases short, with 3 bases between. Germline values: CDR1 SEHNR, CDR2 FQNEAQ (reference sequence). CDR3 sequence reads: CASSLEVNTEAFF. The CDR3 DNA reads TGTGCCAGCAGCTTAGAGGTGAACACTGAAGCTTTCTTT.

The CDR3 DNA is TGTGCCAGCTCACCAGAGGGGGGCACCATCAAAAACATTCAGTACTTC. Protein: CASSPEGGTIKNIQYF. This chain uses TRBV18 with TRBJ2-4, with D perhaps being TRBD1 or TRBD2 (6 bases each). The germline gives CDR1 KGHSH, CDR2 LQKENI. The CDR3 covers 16 residues. Trimming removed 2 bases at V and 3 bases at J, with 14 bases between.

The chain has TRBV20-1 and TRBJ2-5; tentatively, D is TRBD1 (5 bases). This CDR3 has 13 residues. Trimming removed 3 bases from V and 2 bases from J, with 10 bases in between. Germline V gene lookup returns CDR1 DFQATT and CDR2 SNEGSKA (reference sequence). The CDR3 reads CSASRGTQETQYF. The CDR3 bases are TGCAGTGCTAGTAGGGGCACGCAAGAGACCCAGTACTTC.

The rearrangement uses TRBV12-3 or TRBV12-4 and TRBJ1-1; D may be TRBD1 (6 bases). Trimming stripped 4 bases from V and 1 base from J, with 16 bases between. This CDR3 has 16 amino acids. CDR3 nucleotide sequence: TGTGCCAGCAGTTACTACCTTACAGGGAAGAACACTGAAGCTTTCTTT. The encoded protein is CASSYYLTGKNTEAFF.

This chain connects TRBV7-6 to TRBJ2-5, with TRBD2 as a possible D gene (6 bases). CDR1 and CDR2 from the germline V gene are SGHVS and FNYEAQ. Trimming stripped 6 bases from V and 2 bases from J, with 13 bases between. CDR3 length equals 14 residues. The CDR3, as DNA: TGTGCCAGCAGTGGACGAAGCGGGCAAGAGACCCAGTACTTC. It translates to CASSGRSGQETQYF.

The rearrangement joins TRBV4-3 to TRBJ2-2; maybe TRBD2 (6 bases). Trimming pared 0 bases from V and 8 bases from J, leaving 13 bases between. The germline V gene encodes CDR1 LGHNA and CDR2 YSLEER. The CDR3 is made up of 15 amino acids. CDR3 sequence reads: CASSQDGAGGGELFF. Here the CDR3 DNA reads TGCGCCAGCAGCCAAGATGGAGCAGGAGGGGGGGAGCTGTTTTTT.

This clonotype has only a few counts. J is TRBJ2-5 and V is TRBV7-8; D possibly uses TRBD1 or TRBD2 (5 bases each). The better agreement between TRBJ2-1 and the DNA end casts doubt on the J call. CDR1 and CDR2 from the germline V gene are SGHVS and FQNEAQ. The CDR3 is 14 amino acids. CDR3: CASSSWDPDNEQFF. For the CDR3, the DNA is TGTGCCAGCAGCTCTTGGGACCCAGACAATGAGCAGTTCTTC.